This TCR beta chain was profiled in a study of glioma-infiltrating T cells after dendritic cell vaccination. In the study overall: Dendritic cell vaccination trial patients had either newly diagnosed or recurrent glioblastoma. Overall study results and limits: Only a small number of patients had complete blood and tumor samples.

The V gene's germline CDR1 is MGHDK and CDR2 SYGVNS. The CDR3 consists of 16 residues. The V gene end was trimmed by 4 bases and the J gene end by 4 bases; junction bases not matched to a gene: 13. As for this clone: Antigen unknown.

Libraries were prepared by immunoSEQ multiplex PCR; TCRdb keeps only in-frame clonotypes and omits some of them. The table records fewer than 100,000 clones, approximately 90% of them present only once. This clonotype was sampled from a human donor with glioblastoma. Material: blood, obtained before dendritic cell vaccination. This chain joins TRBV25-1 and TRBJ2-7, with 7 bases lining up with TRBD1. The CDR3 loop reads CASSARQGLDLYEQYF. CDR3 bases: TGTGCCAGCAGTGCCAGACAGGGTTTGGACTTATACGAGCAGTACTTC.